The entry below describes one T cell receptor (beta chain). Its antigen is unidentified. The sample is drawn from a study of T cell responses to AZD1222 COVID-19 vaccine. Study details: Samples with a second dose at about 4 or about 12 weeks were pooled together. Study findings and constraints: After two AZD1222 doses, spike-specific TCR breadth and depth rose versus day 0.

The CDR3 runs to 14 residues. Trimming stripped 4 bases from V and 1 base from J, with 11 bases between. Germline loops: CDR1 SGHNT, CDR2 YYREEE (reference sequence). Profiled with immunoSEQ multiplex PCR; TCRdb holds only in-frame clones, not every one. The sample lists about 130,000 clones; roughly 90% were seen once. This specimen consisted of peripheral blood, obtained on day 0 of AZD1222 vaccination. The J gene is TRBJ2-5, the V gene TRBV5-4; D could derive from TRBD1 or TRBD2 (7 bases each). The source is an adult in good health. The CDR3 protein is CASSRGDSQETQYF. CDR3 nucleotides: TGTGCCAGCAGCCGGGGGGACAGCCAAGAGACCCAGTACTTC.